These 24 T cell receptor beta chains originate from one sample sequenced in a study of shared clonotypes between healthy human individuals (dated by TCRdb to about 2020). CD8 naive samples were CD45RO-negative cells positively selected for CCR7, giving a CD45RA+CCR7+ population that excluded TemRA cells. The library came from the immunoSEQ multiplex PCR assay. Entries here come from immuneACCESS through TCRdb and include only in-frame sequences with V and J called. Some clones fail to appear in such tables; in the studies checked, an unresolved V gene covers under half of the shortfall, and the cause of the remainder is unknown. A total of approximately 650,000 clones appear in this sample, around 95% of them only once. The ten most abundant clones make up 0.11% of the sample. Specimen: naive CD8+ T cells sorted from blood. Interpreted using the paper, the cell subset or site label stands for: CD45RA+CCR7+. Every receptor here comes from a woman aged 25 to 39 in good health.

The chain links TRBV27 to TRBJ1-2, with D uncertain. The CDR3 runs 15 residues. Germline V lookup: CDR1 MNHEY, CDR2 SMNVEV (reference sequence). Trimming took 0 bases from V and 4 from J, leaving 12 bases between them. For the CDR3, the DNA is TGTGCCAGCAGTTTATCGTATGAGGGCTTCTATGGCTACACCTTC. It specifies CASSLSYEGFYGYTF.

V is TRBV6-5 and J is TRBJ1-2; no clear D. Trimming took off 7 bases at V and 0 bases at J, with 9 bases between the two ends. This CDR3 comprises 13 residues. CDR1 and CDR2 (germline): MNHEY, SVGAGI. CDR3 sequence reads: CASTPKPNYGYTF. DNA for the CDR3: TGTGCCAGCACCCCCAAACCTAACTATGGCTACACCTTC.

The CDR3 region has the DNA TGTGCCAGCAGTTATGGACAGGCCGGGTCCGAGCAGTACTTC. It encodes CASSYGQAGSEQYF. The chain carries TRBV6-5 and TRBJ2-7; 7 nucleotides match TRBD1. Germline-derived CDR1 and CDR2 are MNHEY and SVGAGI. The CDR3 has 14 amino acids. Trimming at V came to 3 bases and at J to 6 bases, leaving 8 bases not matched to a gene.

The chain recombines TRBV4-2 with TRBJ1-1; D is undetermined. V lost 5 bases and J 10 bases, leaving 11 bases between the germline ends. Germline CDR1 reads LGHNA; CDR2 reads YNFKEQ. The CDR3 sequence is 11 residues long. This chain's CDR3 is CASSLSHGAFF. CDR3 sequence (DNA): TGTGCCAGCAGCTTAAGCCATGGAGCTTTCTTT.

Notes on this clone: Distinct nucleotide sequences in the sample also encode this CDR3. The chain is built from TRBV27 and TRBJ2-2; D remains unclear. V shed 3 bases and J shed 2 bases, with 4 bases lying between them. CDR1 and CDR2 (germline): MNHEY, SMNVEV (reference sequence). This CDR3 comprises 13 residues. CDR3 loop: CASSFHNTGELFF. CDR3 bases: TGTGCCAGCAGTTTTCACAACACCGGGGAGCTGTTTTTT.

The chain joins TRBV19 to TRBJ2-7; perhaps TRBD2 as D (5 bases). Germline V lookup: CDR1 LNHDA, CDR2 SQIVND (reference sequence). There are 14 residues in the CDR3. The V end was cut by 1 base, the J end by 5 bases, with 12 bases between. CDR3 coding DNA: TGTGCCAGTAGTATAGTTGAGGGTGCCCACGAGCAGTACTTC. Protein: CASSIVEGAHEQYF. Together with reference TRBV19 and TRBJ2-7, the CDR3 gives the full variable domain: DGGITQSPKYLFRKEGQNVTLSCEQNLNHDAMYWYRQDPGQGLRLIYYSQIVNDFQKGDIAEGYSVSREKKESFPLTVTSAQKNPTAFYLCASSIVEGAHEQYFGPGTRLTVT.

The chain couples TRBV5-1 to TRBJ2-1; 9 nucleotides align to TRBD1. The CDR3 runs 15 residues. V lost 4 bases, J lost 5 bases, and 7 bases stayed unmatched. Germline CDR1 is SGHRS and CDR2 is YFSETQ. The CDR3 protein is CASSPTGGPNNEQFF. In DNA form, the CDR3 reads TGCGCCAGCAGCCCCACAGGGGGCCCGAACAATGAGCAGTTCTTC. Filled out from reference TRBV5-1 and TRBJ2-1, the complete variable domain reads KAGVTQTPRYLIKTRGQQVTLSCSPISGHRSVSWYQQTPGQGLQFLFEYFSETQRNKGNFPGRFSGRQFSNSRSEMNVSTLELGDSALYLCASSPTGGPNNEQFFGPGTRLTVL.

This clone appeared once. The CDR3 here is CASSIGQGSGEQYF. The DNA of the CDR3 is TGTGCCAGTAGTATAGGACAGGGATCGGGCGAGCAGTACTTC. The chain recombines TRBV19 with TRBJ2-7; TRBD1 agrees at 7 bases. The CDR3 runs to 14 residues. Per germline, CDR1 LNHDA and CDR2 SQIVND (reference sequence). With V trimmed by 1 base and J by 6 bases, 6 bases remained unmatched.

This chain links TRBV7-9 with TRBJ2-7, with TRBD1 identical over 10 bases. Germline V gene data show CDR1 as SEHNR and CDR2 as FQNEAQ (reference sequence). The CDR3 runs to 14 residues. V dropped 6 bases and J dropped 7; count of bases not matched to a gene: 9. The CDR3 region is CASRPGTGVREQYF. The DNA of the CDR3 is TGTGCCAGCAGGCCCGGGACAGGGGTTAGGGAGCAGTACTTC.

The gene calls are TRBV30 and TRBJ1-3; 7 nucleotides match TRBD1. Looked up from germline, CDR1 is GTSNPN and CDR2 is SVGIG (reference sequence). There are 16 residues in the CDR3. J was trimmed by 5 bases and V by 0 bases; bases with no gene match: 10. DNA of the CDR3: TGTGCCTGGAGTGTAGGGGGGGACAGTGGGAGAAACACCATATATTTT. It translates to CAWSVGGDSGRNTIYF.

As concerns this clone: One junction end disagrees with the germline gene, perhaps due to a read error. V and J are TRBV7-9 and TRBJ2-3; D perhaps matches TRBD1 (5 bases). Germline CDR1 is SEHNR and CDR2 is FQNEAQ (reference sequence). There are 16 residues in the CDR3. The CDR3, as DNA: TGTGCCAGCACCTTAGAAGACCTAGGGGACACAGATACGCAGTATTTT. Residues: CASTLEDLGDTDTQYF.

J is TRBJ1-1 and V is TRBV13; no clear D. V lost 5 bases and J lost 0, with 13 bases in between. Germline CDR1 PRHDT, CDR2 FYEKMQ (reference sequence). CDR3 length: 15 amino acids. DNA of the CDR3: TGTGCCAGCAGCCCAAACAGCCGCATGAACACTGAAGCTTTCTTT. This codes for CASSPNSRMNTEAFF.

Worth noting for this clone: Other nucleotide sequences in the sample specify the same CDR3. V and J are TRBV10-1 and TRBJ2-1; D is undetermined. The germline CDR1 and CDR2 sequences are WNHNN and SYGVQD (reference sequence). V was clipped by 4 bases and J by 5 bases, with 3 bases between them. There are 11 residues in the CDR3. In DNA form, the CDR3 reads TGCGCCAGCAGTGCAGACAATGAGCAGTTCTTC. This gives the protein CASSADNEQFF.

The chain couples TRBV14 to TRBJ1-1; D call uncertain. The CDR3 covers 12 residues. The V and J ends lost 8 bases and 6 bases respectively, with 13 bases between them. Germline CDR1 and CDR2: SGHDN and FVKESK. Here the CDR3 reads CASGRREAEAFF. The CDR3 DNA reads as TGTGCCAGCGGTCGCCGGGAGGCTGAAGCTTTCTTT.

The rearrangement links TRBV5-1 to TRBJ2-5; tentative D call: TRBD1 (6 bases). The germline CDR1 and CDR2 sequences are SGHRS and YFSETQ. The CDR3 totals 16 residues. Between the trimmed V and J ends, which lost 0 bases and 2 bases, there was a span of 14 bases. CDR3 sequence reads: CASSLGAGVKQETQYF. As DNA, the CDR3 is TGCGCCAGCAGCTTGGGGGCAGGGGTGAAGCAAGAGACCCAGTACTTC.

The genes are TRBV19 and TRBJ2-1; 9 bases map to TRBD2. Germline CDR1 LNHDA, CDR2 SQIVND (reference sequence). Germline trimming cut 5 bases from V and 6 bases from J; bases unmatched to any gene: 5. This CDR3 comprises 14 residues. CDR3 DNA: TGTGCCAGTAGTGTCGGCGGGAGGGCCAATGAGCAGTTCTTC. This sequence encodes CASSVGGRANEQFF.

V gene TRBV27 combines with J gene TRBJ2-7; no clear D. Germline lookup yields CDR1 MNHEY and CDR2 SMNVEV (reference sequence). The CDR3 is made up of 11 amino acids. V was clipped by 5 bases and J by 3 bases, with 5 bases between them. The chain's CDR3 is CASSIFYEQYF. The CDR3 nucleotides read TGTGCCAGCAGTATCTTCTACGAGCAGTACTTC.

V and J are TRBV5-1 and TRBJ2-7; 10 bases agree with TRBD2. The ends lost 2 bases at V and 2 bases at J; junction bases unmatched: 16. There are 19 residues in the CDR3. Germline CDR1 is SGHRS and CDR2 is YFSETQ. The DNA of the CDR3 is TGCGCCAGCAGCTTTGACTCAGCGGGAGGGCCTAAACATCCCTACGAGCAGTACTTC. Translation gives CASSFDSAGGPKHPYEQYF.

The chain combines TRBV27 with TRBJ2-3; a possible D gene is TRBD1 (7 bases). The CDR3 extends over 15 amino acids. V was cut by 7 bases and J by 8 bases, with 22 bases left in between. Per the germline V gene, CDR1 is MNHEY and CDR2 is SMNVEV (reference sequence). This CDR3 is CASTPLGQGGGTQYF. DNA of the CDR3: TGTGCCAGCACCCCTCTTGGGCAGGGGGGTGGTACGCAGTATTTT.

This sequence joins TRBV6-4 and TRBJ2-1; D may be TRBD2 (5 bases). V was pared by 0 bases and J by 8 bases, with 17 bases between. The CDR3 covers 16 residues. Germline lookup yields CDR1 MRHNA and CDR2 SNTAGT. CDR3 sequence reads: CASSDSPSPHLDEQFF. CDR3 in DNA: TGTGCCAGCAGTGACTCCCCTAGCCCCCATCTTGATGAGCAGTTCTTC.

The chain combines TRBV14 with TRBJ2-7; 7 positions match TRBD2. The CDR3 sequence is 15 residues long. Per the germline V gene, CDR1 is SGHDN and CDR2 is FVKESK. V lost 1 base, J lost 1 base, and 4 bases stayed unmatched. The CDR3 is CASSQATSRSYEQYF. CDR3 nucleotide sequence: TGTGCCAGCAGCCAAGCGACTAGCAGATCCTACGAGCAGTACTTC. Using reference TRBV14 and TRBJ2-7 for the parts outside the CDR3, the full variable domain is EAGVTQFPSHSVIEKGQTVTLRCDPISGHDNLYWYRRVMGKEIKFLLHFVKESKQDESGMPNNRFLAERTGGTYSTLKVQPAELEDSGVYFCASSQATSRSYEQYFGPGTRLTVT.

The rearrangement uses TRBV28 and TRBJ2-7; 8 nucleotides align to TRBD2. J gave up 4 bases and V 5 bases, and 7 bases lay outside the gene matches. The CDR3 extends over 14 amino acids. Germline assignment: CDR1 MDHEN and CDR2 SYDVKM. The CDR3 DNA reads TGTGCCAGCAGTCCCGGGGGGGAAGCTTACGAGCAGTACTTC. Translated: CASSPGGEAYEQYF.

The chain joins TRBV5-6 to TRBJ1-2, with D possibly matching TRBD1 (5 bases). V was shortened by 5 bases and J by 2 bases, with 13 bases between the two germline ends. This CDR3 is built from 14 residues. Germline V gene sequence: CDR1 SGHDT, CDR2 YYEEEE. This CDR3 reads CASSPSGTNYGYTF. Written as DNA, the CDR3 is TGTGCCAGCAGTCCATCGGGGACGAACTATGGCTACACCTTC.

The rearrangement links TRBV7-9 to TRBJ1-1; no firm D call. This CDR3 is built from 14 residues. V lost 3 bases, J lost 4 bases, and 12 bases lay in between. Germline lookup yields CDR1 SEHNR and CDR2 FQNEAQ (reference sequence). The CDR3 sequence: CASSLGGPGTEAFF. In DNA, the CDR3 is TGTGCCAGCAGCTTGGGCGGGCCTGGCACTGAAGCTTTCTTT. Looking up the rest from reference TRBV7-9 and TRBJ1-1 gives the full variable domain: DTGVSQNPRHKITKRGQNVTFRCDPISEHNRLYWYRQTLGQGPEFLTYFQNEAQLEKSRLLSDRFSAERPKGSFSTLEIQRTEQGDSAMYLCASSLGGPGTEAFFGQGTRLTVV.